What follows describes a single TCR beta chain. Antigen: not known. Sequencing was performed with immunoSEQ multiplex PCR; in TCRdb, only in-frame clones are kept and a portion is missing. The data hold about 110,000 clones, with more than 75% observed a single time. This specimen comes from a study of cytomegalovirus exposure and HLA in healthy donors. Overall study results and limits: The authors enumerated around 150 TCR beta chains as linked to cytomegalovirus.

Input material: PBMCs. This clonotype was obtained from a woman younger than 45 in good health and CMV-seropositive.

CDR3 sequence: CASSQNLGQGSGNTIYF. The CDR3 coding sequence is TGTGCCAGCAGCCAAAATTTAGGACAGGGCTCTGGAAACACCATATATTTT. The V and J genes are TRBV4-2 and TRBJ1-3, with 8 bases lining up with TRBD1. CDR1 LGHNA and CDR2 YNFKEQ come from the germline V gene. The CDR3 spans 17 residues. With V trimmed by 2 bases and J by 0 bases, 6 bases remained unmatched.